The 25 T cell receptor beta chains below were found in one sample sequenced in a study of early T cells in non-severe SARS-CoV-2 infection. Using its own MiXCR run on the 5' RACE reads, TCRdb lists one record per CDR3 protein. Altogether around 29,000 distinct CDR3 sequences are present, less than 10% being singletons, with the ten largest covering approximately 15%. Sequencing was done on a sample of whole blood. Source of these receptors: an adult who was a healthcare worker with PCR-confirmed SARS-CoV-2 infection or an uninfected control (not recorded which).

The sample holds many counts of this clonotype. The CDR3 DNA sequence: TGTGCCAGCAGTGAACGGGGGGAAGAGACCCAGTACTTC. Translated: CASSERGEETQYF. This chain uses TRBV6-1 with TRBJ2-5, with 7 bases identical to TRBD2. The CDR3 has 13 amino acids. The V segment lost 2 bases and the J segment 3 bases; nucleotides outside the gene matches: 0. Germline V CDR1 and CDR2: MNHNS, SASEGT.

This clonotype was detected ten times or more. CDR3 nucleotide sequence: TGTGCCAGCAGCTTAGAGCGTGGGGTGAGCAATGAGCAGTTCTTC. Amino acid sequence: CASSLERGVSNEQFF. This rearrangement joins TRBV7-6 to TRBJ2-1; D not resolved. Looked up from germline, CDR1 is SGHVS and CDR2 is FNYEAQ. The CDR3 spans 15 residues. Trimming removed 1 base from V and 6 bases from J, with 13 bases in between.

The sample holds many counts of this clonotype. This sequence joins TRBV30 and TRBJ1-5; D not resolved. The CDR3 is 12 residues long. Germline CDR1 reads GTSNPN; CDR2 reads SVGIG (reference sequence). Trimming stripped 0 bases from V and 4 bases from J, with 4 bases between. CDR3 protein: CAWSVQNQPQHF. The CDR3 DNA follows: TGTGCCTGGAGTGTACAGAATCAGCCCCAGCATTTT.

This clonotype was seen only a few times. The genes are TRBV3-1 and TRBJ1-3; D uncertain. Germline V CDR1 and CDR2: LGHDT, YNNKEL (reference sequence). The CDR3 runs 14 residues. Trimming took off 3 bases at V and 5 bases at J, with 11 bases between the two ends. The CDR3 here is CASSQMTSRNTIYF. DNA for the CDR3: TGTGCCAGCAGCCAGATGACAAGTAGAAACACCATATATTTT.

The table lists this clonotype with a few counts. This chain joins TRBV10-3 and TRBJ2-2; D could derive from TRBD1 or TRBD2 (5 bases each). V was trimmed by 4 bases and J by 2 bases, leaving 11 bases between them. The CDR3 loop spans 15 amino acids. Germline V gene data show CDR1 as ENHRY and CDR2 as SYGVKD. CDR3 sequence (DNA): TGTGCCATCAGTGCTGGGGGTCTTAACACCGGGGAGCTGTTTTTT. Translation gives CAISAGGLNTGELFF.

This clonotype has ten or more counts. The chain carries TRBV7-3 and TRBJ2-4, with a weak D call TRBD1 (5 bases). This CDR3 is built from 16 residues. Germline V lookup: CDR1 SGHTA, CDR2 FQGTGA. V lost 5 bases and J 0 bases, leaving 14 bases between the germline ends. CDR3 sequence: CASSPGQGKAKNIQYF. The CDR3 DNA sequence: TGTGCCAGCAGCCCGGGCCAGGGCAAAGCCAAAAACATTCAGTACTTC.

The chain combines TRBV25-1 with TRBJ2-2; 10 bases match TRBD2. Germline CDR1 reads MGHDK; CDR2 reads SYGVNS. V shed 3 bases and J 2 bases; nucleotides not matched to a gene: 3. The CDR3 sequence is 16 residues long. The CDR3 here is CASSESSGGNTGELFF. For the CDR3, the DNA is TGTGCCAGCAGTGAGTCTAGCGGGGGAAACACCGGGGAGCTGTTTTTT.

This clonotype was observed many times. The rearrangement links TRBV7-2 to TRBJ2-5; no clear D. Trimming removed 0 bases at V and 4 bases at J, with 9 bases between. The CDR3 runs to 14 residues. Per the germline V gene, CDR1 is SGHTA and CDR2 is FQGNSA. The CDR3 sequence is CASSLAAAPETQYF. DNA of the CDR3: TGTGCCAGCAGCTTAGCGGCAGCCCCAGAGACCCAGTACTTC.

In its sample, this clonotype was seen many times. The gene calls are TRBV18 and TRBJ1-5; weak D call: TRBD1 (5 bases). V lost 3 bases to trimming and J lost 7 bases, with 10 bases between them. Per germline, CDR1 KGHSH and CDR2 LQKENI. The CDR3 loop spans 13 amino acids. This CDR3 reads CASSPGTDQPQHF. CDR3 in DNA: TGTGCCAGCTCACCCGGGACGGACCAGCCCCAGCATTTT.

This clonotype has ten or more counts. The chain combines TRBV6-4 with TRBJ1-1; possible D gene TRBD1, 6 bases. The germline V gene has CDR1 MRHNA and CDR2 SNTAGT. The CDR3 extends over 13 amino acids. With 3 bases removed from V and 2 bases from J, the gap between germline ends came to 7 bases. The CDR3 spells CASSEQGNTEAFF. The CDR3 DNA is TGTGCCAGCAGTGAACAGGGAAACACTGAAGCTTTCTTT.

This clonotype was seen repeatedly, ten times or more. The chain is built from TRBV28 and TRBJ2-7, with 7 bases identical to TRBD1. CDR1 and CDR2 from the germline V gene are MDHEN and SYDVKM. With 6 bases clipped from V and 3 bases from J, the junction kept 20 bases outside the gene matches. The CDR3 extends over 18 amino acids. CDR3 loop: CASSPSIGLGTALYEQYF. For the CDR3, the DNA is TGTGCCAGCAGCCCCAGCATAGGGTTGGGGACAGCCCTCTACGAGCAGTACTTC.

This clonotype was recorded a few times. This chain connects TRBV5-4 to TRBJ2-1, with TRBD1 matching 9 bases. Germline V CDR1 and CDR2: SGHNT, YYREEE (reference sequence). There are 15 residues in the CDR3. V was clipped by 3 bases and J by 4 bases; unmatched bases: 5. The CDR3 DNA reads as TGTGCCAGCAGCTCGCGGGACAGGGTGTACAATGAGCAGTTCTTC. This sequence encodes CASSSRDRVYNEQFF.

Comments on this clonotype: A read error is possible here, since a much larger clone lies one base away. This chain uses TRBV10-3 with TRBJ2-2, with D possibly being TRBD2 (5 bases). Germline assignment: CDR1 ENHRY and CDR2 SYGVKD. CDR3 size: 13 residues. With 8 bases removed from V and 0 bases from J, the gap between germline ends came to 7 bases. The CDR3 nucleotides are TGTGCCATCGGACTTGCGAACACCGGGGAGCTGTTTTTT. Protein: CAIGLANTGELFF.

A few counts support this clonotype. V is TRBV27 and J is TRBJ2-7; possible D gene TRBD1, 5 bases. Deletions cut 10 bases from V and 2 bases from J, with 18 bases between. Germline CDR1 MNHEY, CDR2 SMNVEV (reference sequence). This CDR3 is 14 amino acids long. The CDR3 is CATASQGVTYEQYF. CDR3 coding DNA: TGTGCCACAGCCTCACAAGGGGTAACCTACGAGCAGTACTTC.

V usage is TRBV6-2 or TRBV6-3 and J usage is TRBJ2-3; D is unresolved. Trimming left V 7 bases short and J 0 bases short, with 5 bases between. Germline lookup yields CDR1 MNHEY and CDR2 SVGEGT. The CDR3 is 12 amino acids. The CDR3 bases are TGTGCCAGCAAGGGAAGCACAGATACGCAGTATTTT. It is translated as CASKGSTDTQYF.

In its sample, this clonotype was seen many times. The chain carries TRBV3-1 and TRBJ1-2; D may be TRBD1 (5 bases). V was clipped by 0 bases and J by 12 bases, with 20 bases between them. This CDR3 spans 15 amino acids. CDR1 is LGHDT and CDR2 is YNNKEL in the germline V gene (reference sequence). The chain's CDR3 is CASSQEGAGMRGHTF. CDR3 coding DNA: TGTGCCAGCAGCCAAGAGGGTGCAGGGATGAGAGGGCACACCTTC.

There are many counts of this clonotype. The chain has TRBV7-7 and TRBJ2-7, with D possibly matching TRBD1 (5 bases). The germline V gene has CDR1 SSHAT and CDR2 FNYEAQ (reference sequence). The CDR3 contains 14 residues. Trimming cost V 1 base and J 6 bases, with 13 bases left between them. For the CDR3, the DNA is TGTGCCAGCAGCTTAGGGGGCCAAACAACCGAGCAGTACTTC. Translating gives CASSLGGQTTEQYF.

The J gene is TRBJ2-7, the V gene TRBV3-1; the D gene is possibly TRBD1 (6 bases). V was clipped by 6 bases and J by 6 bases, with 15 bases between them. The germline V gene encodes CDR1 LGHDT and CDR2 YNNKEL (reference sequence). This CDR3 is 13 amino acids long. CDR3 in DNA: TGTGCCAGCAGTAACAAAAAGGACAGCGAGCAGTACTTC. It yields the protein CASSNKKDSEQYF.

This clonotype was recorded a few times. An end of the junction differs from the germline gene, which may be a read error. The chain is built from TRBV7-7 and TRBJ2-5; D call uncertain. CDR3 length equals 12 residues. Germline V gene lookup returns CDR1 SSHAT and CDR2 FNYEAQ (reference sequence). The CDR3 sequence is CASSPTKETQYF. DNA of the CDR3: TGTGCTAGCAGCCCTACTAAAGAGACCCAGTACTTC.

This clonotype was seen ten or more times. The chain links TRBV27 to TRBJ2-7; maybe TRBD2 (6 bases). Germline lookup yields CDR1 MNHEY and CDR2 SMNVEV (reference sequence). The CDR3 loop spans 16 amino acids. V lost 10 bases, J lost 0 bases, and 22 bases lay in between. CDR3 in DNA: TGTGCCACCAGCTCCGGGGGACCCCTTAGCTCCTACGAGCAGTACTTC. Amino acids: CATSSGGPLSSYEQYF.

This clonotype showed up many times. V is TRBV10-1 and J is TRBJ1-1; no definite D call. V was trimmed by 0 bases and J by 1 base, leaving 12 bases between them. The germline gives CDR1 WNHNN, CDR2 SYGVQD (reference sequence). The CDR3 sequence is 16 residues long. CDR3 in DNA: TGCGCCAGCAGTGAGTCCGGTCGGAAGGGGAACACTGAAGCTTTCTTT. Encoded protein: CASSESGRKGNTEAFF.

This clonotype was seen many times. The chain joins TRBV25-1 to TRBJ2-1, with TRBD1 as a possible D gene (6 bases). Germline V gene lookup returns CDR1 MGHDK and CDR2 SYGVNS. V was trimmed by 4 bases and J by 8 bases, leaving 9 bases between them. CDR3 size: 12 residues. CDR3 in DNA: TGTGCCAGCAGTGCTACAGGGCATGAGCAGTTCTTC. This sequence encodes CASSATGHEQFF. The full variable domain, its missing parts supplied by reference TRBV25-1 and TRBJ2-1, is EADIYQTPRYLVIGTGKKITLECSQTMGHDKMYWYQQDPGMELHLIHYSYGVNSTEKGDLSSESTVSRIRTEHFPLTLESARPSHTSQYLCASSATGHEQFFGPGTRLTVL.

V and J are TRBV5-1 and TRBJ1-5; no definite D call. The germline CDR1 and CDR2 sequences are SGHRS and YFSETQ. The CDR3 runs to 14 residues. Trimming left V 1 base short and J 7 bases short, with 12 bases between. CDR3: CASSLSSGYQPQHF. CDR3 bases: TGCGCCAGCAGCTTGTCTTCAGGTTACCAGCCCCAGCATTTT.

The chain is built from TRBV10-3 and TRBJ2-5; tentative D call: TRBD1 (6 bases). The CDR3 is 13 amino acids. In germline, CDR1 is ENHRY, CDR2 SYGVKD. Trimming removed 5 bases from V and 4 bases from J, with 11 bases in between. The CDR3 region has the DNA TGTGCCATCAGTTCCACAGGGTCAGAGACCCAGTACTTC. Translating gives CAISSTGSETQYF.

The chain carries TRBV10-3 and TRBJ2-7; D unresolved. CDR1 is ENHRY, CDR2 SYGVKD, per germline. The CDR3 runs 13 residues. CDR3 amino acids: CGVAASLTYEQYF. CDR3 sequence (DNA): TGTGGAGTTGCCGCATCCTTGACCTACGAGCAGTACTTC.